This TCR beta chain was found in a study of blood T cell repertoires in COVID-19. Whole-study context: The origin of the acute and convalescent COVID-19 samples was the United States, Italy and Spain. PBMCs, B-cell-depleted T cells, or T cells were the source of the cDNA or gDNA that made up the material.

As handled by the study authors: Reference gene primer amplification gave nucleated cell count estimates. Profiled with immunoSEQ multiplex PCR; TCRdb holds only in-frame clones, not every one. D and trimming were read from the DNA, whereas the V and J calls and clone size are those reported in that table. The sample includes under 150,000 clones, approximately 90% of them seen just once. CDR3 length equals 17 residues. Germline V lookup: CDR1 SGHKS, CDR2 YYEKEE (reference sequence). V dropped 0 bases and J dropped 4; count of bases not matched to a gene: 8. The specimen sequenced was peripheral blood. The receptor comes from a woman aged 35 to 49 with acute or convalescent COVID-19. The gene calls are TRBV5-5 and TRBJ2-1; 9 bases fit TRBD1. The chain's CDR3 is CASSLDSQGARYNEQFF. In nucleotides, the CDR3 is TGTGCCAGCAGCTTGGATTCACAGGGGGCCCGATACAATGAGCAGTTCTTC.